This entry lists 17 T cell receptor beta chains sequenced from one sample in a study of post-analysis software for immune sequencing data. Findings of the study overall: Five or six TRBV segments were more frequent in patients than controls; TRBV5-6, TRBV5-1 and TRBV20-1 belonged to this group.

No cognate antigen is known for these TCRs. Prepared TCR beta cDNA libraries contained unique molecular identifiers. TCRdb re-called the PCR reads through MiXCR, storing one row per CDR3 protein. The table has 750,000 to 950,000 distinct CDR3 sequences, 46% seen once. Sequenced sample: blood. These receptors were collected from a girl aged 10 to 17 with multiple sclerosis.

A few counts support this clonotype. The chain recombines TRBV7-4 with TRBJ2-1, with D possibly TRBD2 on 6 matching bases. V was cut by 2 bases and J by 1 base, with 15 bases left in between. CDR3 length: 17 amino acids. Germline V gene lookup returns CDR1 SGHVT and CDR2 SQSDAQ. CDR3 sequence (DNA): TGTGCCAGCAGCTTAAAGGCGGGACCAGATTCCTACAATGAGCAGTTCTTC. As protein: CASSLKAGPDSYNEQFF.

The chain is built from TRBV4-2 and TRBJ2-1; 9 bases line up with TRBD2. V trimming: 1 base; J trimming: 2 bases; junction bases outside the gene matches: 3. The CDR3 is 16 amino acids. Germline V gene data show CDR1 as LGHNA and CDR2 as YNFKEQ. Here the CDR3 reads CASSQASGTTYNEQFF. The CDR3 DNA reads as TGTGCCAGCAGCCAAGCTAGCGGGACTACCTACAATGAGCAGTTCTTC.

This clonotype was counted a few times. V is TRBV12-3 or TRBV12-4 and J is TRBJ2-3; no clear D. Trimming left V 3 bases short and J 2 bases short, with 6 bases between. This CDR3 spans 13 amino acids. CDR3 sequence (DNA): TGTGCCAGCAGTTTCGTAGCCACAGATACGCAGTATTTT. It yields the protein CASSFVATDTQYF.

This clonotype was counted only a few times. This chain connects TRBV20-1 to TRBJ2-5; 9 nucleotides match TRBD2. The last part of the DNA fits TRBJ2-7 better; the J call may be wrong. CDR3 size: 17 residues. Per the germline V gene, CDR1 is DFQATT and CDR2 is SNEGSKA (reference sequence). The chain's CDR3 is CSARDFSGSATAYEQYF. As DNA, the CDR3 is TGCAGTGCTAGAGATTTTAGCGGGAGCGCTACGGCCTACGAGCAGTACTTC.

The CDR3 is CASSPDDRALREQYF. CDR3 nucleotide sequence: TGTGCCAGCAGCCCCGACGACAGGGCCCTACGGGAGCAGTACTTC. This chain joins TRBV4-2 and TRBJ2-7, with 7 bases lining up with TRBD1. J lost 7 bases, V lost 4 bases, and 13 bases had no gene match. Germline V gene lookup returns CDR1 LGHNA and CDR2 YNFKEQ. CDR3 length: 15 residues.

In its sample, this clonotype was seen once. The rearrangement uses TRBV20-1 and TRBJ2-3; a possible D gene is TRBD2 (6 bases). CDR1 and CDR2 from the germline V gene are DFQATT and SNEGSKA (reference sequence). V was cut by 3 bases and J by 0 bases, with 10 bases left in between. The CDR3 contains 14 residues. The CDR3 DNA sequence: TGCAGTGCTAGGGCGACTAGAAGCACAGATACGCAGTATTTT. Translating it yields CSARATRSTDTQYF.

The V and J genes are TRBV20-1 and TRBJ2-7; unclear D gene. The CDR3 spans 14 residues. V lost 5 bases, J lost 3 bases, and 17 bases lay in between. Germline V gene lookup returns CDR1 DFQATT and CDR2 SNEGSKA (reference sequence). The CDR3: CSAGPRVRGYEQYF. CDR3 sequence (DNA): TGCAGTGCTGGCCCCCGGGTTCGCGGCTACGAGCAGTACTTC.

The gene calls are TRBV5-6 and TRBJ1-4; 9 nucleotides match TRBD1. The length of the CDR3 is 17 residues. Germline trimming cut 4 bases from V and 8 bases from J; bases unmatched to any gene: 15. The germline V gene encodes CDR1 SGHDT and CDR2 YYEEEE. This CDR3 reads CASSPSHRGRKGEKLFF. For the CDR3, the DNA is TGTGCCAGCAGCCCGTCGCACAGGGGGCGCAAAGGAGAAAAACTGTTTTTT.

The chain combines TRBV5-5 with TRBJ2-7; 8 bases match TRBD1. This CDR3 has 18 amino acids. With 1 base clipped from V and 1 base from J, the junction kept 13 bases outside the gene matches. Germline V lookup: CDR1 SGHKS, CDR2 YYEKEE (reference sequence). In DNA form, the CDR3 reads TGTGCCAGCAGCTTGCTGGGACAGGCATACCTAGTGTCCTACGAGCAGTACTTC. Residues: CASSLLGQAYLVSYEQYF.

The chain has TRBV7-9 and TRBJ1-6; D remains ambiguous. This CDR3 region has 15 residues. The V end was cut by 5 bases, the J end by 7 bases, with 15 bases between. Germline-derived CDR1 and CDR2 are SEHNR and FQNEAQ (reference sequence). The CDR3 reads CASSPGPVRNSPLHF. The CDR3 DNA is TGTGCCAGCAGCCCCGGGCCAGTGAGGAATTCACCCCTCCACTTT.

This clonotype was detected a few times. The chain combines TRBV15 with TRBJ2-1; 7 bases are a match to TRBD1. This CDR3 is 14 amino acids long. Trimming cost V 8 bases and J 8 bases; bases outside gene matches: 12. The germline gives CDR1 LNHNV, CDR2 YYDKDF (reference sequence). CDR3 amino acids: CATAIDQGVDEQFF. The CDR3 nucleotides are TGTGCCACCGCTATTGACCAGGGGGTCGATGAGCAGTTCTTC.

CDR3 sequence: CASSPRRDRGTDTQYF. Written as DNA, the CDR3 is TGTGCCAGCAGCCCCCGCCGGGACAGGGGCACAGATACGCAGTATTTT. The rearrangement joins TRBV7-6 to TRBJ2-3; 9 bases match TRBD1. The CDR3 is made up of 16 amino acids. CDR1 SGHVS and CDR2 FNYEAQ come from the germline V gene. J was trimmed by 1 base and V by 5 bases; bases with no gene match: 7. The full variable domain, completed using reference TRBV7-6 and TRBJ2-3, is GAGVSQSPRYKVTKRGQDVALRCDPISGHVSLYWYRQALGQGPEFLTYFNYEAQQDKSGLPNDRFSAERPEGSISTLTIQRTEQRDSAMYRCASSPRRDRGTDTQYFGPGTRLTVL.

The chain's CDR3 is CASSLQGRAYNEQFF. CDR3 in DNA: TGTGCCAGCAGCTTACAGGGTAGAGCCTACAATGAGCAGTTCTTC. V is TRBV7-2 and J is TRBJ2-1, with D perhaps matching TRBD1 (5 bases). The CDR3 is 15 amino acids. V shed 2 bases and J shed 2 bases, with 10 bases lying between them. Germline V CDR1 and CDR2: SGHTA, FQGNSA.

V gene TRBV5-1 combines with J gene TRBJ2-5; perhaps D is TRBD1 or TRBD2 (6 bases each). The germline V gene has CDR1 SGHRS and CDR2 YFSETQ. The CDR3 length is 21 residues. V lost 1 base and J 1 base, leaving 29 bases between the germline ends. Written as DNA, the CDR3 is TGCGCCAGCAGCTTGAAAATATTAACTAGAGGGGGGTTGTGGGGCCAAGAGACCCAGTACTTC. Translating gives CASSLKILTRGGLWGQETQYF.

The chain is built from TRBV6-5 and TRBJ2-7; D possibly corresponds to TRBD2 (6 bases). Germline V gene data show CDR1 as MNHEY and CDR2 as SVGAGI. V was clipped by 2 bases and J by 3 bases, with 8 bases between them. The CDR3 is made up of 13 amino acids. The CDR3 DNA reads TGTGCCAGCAGTTACGGGGAGGTCTACGAGCAGTACTTC. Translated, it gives CASSYGEVYEQYF.

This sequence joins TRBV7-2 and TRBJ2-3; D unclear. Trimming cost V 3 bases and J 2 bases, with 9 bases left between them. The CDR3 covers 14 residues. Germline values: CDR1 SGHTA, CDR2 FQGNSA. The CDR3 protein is CASSLVWNTDTQYF. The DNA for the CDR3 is TGTGCCAGCAGCTTGGTGTGGAACACAGATACGCAGTATTTT. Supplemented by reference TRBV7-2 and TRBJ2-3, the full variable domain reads GAGVSQSPSNKVTEKGKDVELRCDPISGHTALYWYRQSLGQGLEFLIYFQGNSAPDKSGLPSDRFSAERTGGSVSTLTIQRTQQEDSAVYLCASSLVWNTDTQYFGPGTRLTVL.

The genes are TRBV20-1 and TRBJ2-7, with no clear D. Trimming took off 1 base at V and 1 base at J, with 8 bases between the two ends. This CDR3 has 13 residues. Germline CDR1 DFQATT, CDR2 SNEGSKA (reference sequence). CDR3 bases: TGCAGTGCTAGAGTTGGCAGTTCCTACGAGCAGTACTTC. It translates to CSARVGSSYEQYF.